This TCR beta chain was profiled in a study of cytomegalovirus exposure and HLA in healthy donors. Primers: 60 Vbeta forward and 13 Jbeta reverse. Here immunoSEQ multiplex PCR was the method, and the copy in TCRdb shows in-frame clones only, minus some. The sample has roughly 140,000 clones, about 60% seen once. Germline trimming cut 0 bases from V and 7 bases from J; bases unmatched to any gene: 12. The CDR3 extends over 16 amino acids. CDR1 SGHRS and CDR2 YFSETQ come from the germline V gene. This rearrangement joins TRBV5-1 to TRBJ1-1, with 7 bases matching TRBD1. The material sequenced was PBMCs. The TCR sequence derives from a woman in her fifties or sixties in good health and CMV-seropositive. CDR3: CASSLVGTVPVGEAFF. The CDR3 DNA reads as TGCGCCAGCAGCTTGGTGGGGACAGTCCCCGTCGGTGAAGCTTTCTTT. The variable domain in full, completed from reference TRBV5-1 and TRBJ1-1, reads KAGVTQTPRYLIKTRGQQVTLSCSPISGHRSVSWYQQTPGQGLQFLFEYFSETQRNKGNFPGRFSGRQFSNSRSEMNVSTLELGDSALYLCASSLVGTVPVGEAFFGQGTRLTVV.